These 24 T cell receptor beta chains originate from one sample sequenced in a study of shared clonotypes between healthy human individuals (TCRdb year 2020). Libraries were built with the immunoSEQ multiplex PCR assay. The clones in this table, taken by TCRdb from immuneACCESS, are in-frame only. Not every clone is retained; where verified, under half of the shortfall comes from an unresolved V gene, and the cause of the rest is unknown. A total of around 1 million clones appear in this sample, over 75% of them only once. The ten most abundant clones make up about 1.5% of the sample. The sequencing input was memory CD4+ T cells sorted from blood. According to the study, the label for this sample's cell subset or site signals: CD45RA-negative fraction. These receptors came from a man aged 18 to 30 in good health.

This rearrangement joins TRBV7-2 to TRBJ2-3, with 8 bases matching TRBD2. The CDR3 consists of 15 residues. After removal of 6 bases from V and 3 bases from J, the junction contained 8 bases not matched to a gene. The germline gives CDR1 SGHTA, CDR2 FQGNSA. In DNA form, the CDR3 reads TGTGCCAGCAGGCCAGCGGGAGCAGGAACAGATACGCAGTATTTT. Its translation is CASRPAGAGTDTQYF. Drawing the rest from reference TRBV7-2 and TRBJ2-3, the complete variable domain is GAGVSQSPSNKVTEKGKDVELRCDPISGHTALYWYRQSLGQGLEFLIYFQGNSAPDKSGLPSDRFSAERTGGSVSTLTIQRTQQEDSAVYLCASRPAGAGTDTQYFGPGTRLTVL.

This clone was observed once. Within the sample, other DNA sequences also encode this same CDR3. The V and J genes are TRBV18 and TRBJ2-3; D remains unclear. V was cut by 2 bases and J by 0 bases, with 9 bases left in between. The germline gives CDR1 KGHSH, CDR2 LQKENI. The CDR3 spans 15 residues. The CDR3 DNA follows: TGTGCCAGCTCACCAGCAGGAAGGAGCACAGATACGCAGTATTTT. Protein: CASSPAGRSTDTQYF. The full variable domain, with the rest looked up from reference TRBV18 and TRBJ2-3, is NAGVMQNPRHLVRRRGQEARLRCSPMKGHSHVYWYRQLPEEGLKFMVYLQKENIIDESGMPKERFSAEFPKEGPSILRIQQVVRGDSAAYFCASSPAGRSTDTQYFGPGTRLTVL.

At least ten counts were recorded for this clone. This chain links TRBV7-2 with TRBJ1-2, with TRBD1 matching 8 bases. From germline, CDR1 is SGHTA and CDR2 FQGNSA. The CDR3 extends over 17 amino acids. Trimming took 4 bases from V and 5 from J; bases not matched to a gene: 15. The CDR3 nucleotides read TGTGCCAGCAGCTCCGGGTTCGAAGGACAGGGAGGATATGGCTACACCTTC. Amino acids: CASSSGFEGQGGYGYTF.

The chain joins TRBV25-1 to TRBJ2-3, with 10 bases aligning to TRBD2. Looked up from germline, CDR1 is MGHDK and CDR2 is SYGVNS. The CDR3 contains 13 residues. J was trimmed by 3 bases and V by 7 bases; bases with no gene match: 1. This CDR3 reads CASKLAGTDTQYF. As DNA, the CDR3 is TGTGCCAGCAAACTAGCGGGAACAGATACGCAGTATTTT. Variable domain in full (rest from reference TRBV25-1 and TRBJ2-3): EADIYQTPRYLVIGTGKKITLECSQTMGHDKMYWYQQDPGMELHLIHYSYGVNSTEKGDLSSESTVSRIRTEHFPLTLESARPSHTSQYLCASKLAGTDTQYFGPGTRLTVL.

The chain is built from TRBV7-8 and TRBJ1-3, with a weak D call TRBD1 (5 bases). There are 13 residues in the CDR3. Germline CDR1 SGHVS, CDR2 FQNEAQ. With 1 base removed from V and 9 bases from J, the gap between germline ends came to 10 bases. CDR3 sequence: CASSLGQGSTIYF. CDR3 DNA: TGTGCCAGCAGCTTAGGCCAGGGTAGCACCATATATTTT.

This clone appeared once. The genes are TRBV7-9 and TRBJ2-5; weak D call: TRBD2 (5 bases). V gave up 6 bases and J gave up 5 bases, with 13 bases separating them. CDR3 length: 13 residues. The germline V gene has CDR1 SEHNR and CDR2 FQNEAQ (reference sequence). CDR3 protein: CASSRAGGETQYF. In DNA form, the CDR3 reads TGTGCCAGCAGTCGGGCGGGTGGGGAGACCCAGTACTTC.

As regards this clone: It may be a read error: a sequence one base away is much more abundant. This chain links TRBV7-2 with TRBJ2-1; D remains ambiguous. This CDR3 has 11 residues. Germline V gene lookup returns CDR1 SGHTA and CDR2 FQGNSA. CDR3 bases: TGTGCCAGCAGCTCCTTCAATGAGCAGTTCTTC. This translates into CASSSFNEQFF.

This chain links TRBV28 with TRBJ1-4, with D hard to call. Trimming shortened V by 6 bases and J by 6 bases, and 5 bases separated the two germline ends. The CDR3 has 11 residues. Germline V lookup: CDR1 MDHEN, CDR2 SYDVKM. The CDR3 region is CASRGDEKLFF. CDR3 in DNA: TGTGCCAGCAGGGGAGATGAAAAACTGTTTTTT.

The chain joins TRBV9 to TRBJ1-6; 7 bases are a match to TRBD1. Germline-derived CDR1 and CDR2 are SGDLS and YYNGEE. This CDR3 region has 14 residues. V dropped 4 bases and J dropped 8; count of bases not matched to a gene: 6. CDR3 in DNA: TGTGCCAGCAGCACTCGGGACAGTTATTCACCCCTCCACTTT. It encodes CASSTRDSYSPLHF.

This clone showed up just once. CDR3 loop: CASSGPPGRLYNEQFF. CDR3 sequence (DNA): TGTGCCAGCAGTGGACCTCCGGGACGGCTTTACAATGAGCAGTTCTTC. The chain is built from TRBV2 and TRBJ2-1, with D perhaps being TRBD1 or TRBD2 (5 bases each). From germline, CDR1 is SNHLY and CDR2 FYNNEI. CDR3 length: 16 amino acids. The V end was cut by 4 bases, the J end by 4 bases, with 17 bases between.

This clone was detected once. V gene TRBV19 combines with J gene TRBJ1-5; 9 bases are shared with TRBD1. The V and J ends lost 8 bases and 3 bases, in that order; junction bases with no gene match: 8. The CDR3 contains 15 residues. Germline loops: CDR1 LNHDA, CDR2 SQIVND (reference sequence). The CDR3: CASGDRDRVNQPQHF. In DNA form, the CDR3 reads TGTGCCAGTGGCGACCGGGACAGGGTCAATCAGCCCCAGCATTTT.

This clone was seen more than once but under ten times. The genes are TRBV5-6 and TRBJ1-2; no clear D. V lost 2 bases, J lost 7 bases, and 12 bases lay in between. Germline lookup yields CDR1 SGHDT and CDR2 YYEEEE. The CDR3 runs 13 residues. The CDR3 here is CASSLRLASGYTF. The CDR3 DNA is TGTGCCAGCAGCTTAAGGCTCGCCTCTGGCTACACCTTC.

The CDR3 DNA is TGTGCCAGCAGCTCTGACAGGGAAGGAGGCAATCAGCCCCAGCATTTT. The encoded protein is CASSSDREGGNQPQHF. The V call is TRBV6-6, the J call TRBJ1-5; 7 positions match TRBD1. V gave up 6 bases and J gave up 2 bases; unmatched junction bases: 10. The V gene's germline CDR1 is MNHNY and CDR2 SVGAGI (reference sequence). This CDR3 is built from 16 residues.

V usage is TRBV4-1 and J usage is TRBJ1-5; D remains unclear. From germline, CDR1 is MGHRA and CDR2 YSYEKL. This CDR3 has 14 residues. The V gene lost 1 base and the J gene lost 3 bases, with 7 bases spanning the gap. CDR3 nucleotide sequence: TGCGCCAGCAGCCAAGCTGGGTCCAATCAGCCCCAGCATTTT. It codes for CASSQAGSNQPQHF.

V and J are TRBV4-1 and TRBJ2-7, with D hard to call. There are 14 residues in the CDR3. CDR1 and CDR2 (germline): MGHRA, YSYEKL. V lost 4 bases and J 0 bases, leaving 10 bases between the germline ends. In DNA, the CDR3 is TGCGCCAGCAGCCCTGGTTTTGCCTCCTACGAGCAGTACTTC. Translation gives CASSPGFASYEQYF.

The chain combines TRBV10-3 with TRBJ2-3; D may be TRBD2 (5 bases). Trimming took 6 bases from V and 0 from J, leaving 13 bases between them. CDR1 and CDR2 (germline): ENHRY, SYGVKD. The CDR3 consists of 15 residues. In nucleotides, the CDR3 is TGTGCCATCAGCAGCAGCGGTCCTAGCACAGATACGCAGTATTTT. Its protein product is CAISSSGPSTDTQYF.

This clone occurred once. The chain uses TRBV7-2 and TRBJ1-4, with 10 bases lining up with TRBD1. The CDR3 runs 15 residues. J lost 4 bases, V lost 6 bases, and 5 bases had no gene match. Germline V gene data show CDR1 as SGHTA and CDR2 as FQGNSA. This chain's CDR3 is CASRRQGAVNEKLFF. The CDR3 DNA is TGTGCCAGCAGAAGACAGGGGGCCGTTAATGAAAAACTGTTTTTT.

This clone came up a few times. The gene calls are TRBV19 and TRBJ2-3; 10 bases match TRBD1. Germline CDR1 reads LNHDA; CDR2 reads SQIVND (reference sequence). J was trimmed by 2 bases and V by 6 bases; bases with no gene match: 5. The CDR3 runs 15 residues. CDR3: CASRPDRGNTDTQYF. The CDR3 DNA sequence: TGTGCCAGTAGGCCGGACAGGGGGAACACAGATACGCAGTATTTT.

In DNA form, the CDR3 reads TGTGCCAGCAGCTTAAGTTCCAGGGGTATTATAGGAGAGACCCAGTACTTC. Translating it yields CASSLSSRGIIGETQYF. The chain links TRBV7-2 to TRBJ2-5, with D maybe TRBD1 (6 bases). This CDR3 spans 17 amino acids. V gave up 2 bases and J gave up 4 bases, with 20 bases separating them. Germline V lookup: CDR1 SGHTA, CDR2 FQGNSA.

This clone was picked up one time. This sequence joins TRBV18 and TRBJ1-5, with 10 nucleotides matching TRBD1. Unmatched junction bases numbered 0, after V lost 2 bases and J lost 2 bases. Germline lookup yields CDR1 KGHSH and CDR2 LQKENI. The CDR3 length is 15 residues. CDR3 protein: CASSPGTGGNQPQHF. The CDR3 DNA reads as TGTGCCAGCTCACCAGGGACAGGGGGCAATCAGCCCCAGCATTTT.

The chain carries TRBV6-1 and TRBJ1-4; tentative D call: TRBD1 (6 bases). This CDR3 has 16 residues. CDR1 is MNHNS, CDR2 SASEGT, per germline. Trimming took off 4 bases at V and 8 bases at J, with 20 bases between the two ends. CDR3 residues: CASSGSVGGLGEKLFF. The DNA of the CDR3 is TGTGCCAGCAGTGGAAGTGTAGGGGGTTTAGGGGAAAAACTGTTTTTT.

A few counts support this clone. The V call is TRBV5-1, the J call TRBJ1-4; a weak D match, TRBD1 (6 bases). Trimming left V 4 bases short and J 2 bases short, with 9 bases between. Germline CDR1 reads SGHRS; CDR2 reads YFSETQ. The length of the CDR3 is 14 residues. CDR3 coding DNA: TGCGCCAGCAGCGAACAGGGTACTAATGAAAAACTGTTTTTT. The encoded protein is CASSEQGTNEKLFF.

The chain employs TRBV30 and TRBJ1-3; a weak D match, TRBD1 (5 bases). Germline CDR1 and CDR2: GTSNPN and SVGIG (reference sequence). V lost 2 bases, J lost 7 bases, and 15 bases lay in between. The CDR3 loop spans 14 amino acids. The CDR3 loop reads CAWSRGPALNTIYF. DNA of the CDR3: TGTGCCTGGAGTAGGGGACCGGCTCTTAACACCATATATTTT.

The chain couples TRBV2 to TRBJ2-7; TRBD2 agrees at 8 bases. Germline CDR1 reads SNHLY; CDR2 reads FYNNEI. Trimming removed 4 bases from V and 2 bases from J; junction bases left unmatched: 10. CDR3 length: 16 amino acids. CDR3 region: CASSGLLAGSPYEQYF. The CDR3 nucleotides are TGTGCCAGCAGTGGTCTTCTAGCGGGCTCTCCCTACGAGCAGTACTTC.